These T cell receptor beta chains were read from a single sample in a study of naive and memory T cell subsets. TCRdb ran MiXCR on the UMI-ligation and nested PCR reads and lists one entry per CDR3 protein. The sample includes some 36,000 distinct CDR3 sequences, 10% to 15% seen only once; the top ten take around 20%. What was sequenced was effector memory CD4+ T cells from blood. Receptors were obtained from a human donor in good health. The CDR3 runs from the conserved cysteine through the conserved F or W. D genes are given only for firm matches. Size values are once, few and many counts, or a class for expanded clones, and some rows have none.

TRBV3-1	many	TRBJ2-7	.	TGTGCCAGCAGCCAAGCCTACGAGCAGTACTTC	CASSQAYEQYF
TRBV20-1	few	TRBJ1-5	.	TGCAGTGCTAGAGATCAGGCAGGGTATCAGCCCCAGCATTTT	CSARDQAGYQPQHF
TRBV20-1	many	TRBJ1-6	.	TGCAGTGCTCAACAGGGTTTATCCTATAATTCACCCCTCCACTTT	CSAQQGLSYNSPLHF
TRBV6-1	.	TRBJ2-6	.	TGTGCCAGCAGTGAAGCAGTTTTACTTTCTGGGGCCAACGTCCTGACTTTC	CASSEAVLLSGANVLTF
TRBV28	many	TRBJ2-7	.	TGTGCCAGCAGTTCCGTCGTGGGCGAGCAGTACTTC	CASSSVVGEQYF
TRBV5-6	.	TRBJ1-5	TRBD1	TGTGCCAGCAGCTCTTCGGGACAGATGTATCAGCCCCAGCATTTT	CASSSSGQMYQPQHF
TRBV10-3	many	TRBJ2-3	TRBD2	TGTGCCATCAGTGAGTCGCTGACTAGCGGGCATCGGGGTACGCAGTATTTT	CAISESLTSGHRGTQYF
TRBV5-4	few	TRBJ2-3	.	TGTGCCAGCAGCTTGTGGCAGGGGACAGATACGCAGTATTTT	CASSLWQGTDTQYF
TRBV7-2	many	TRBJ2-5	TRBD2	TGTGCCAGCAGCGGACAAGCGGGGGAGACCCAGTACTTC	CASSGQAGETQYF
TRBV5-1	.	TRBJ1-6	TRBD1	TGCGCCAGCAGCTCACAGGGGGCGAAGAGCGCCTATAATTCACCCCTCCACTTT	CASSSQGAKSAYNSPLHF
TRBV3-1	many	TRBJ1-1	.	TGTGCCAGCAGCGATATAGGGGGAAACACTGAAGCTTTCTTT	CASSDIGGNTEAFF
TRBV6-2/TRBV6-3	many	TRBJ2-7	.	TGTGCCAGCAGTTGGTCCGGAAAGAGCTACGAGCAGTACTTC	CASSWSGKSYEQYF
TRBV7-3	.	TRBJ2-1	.	TGTGCCGGCAGGGAGGACCGGGACAATGAGCAGTTCTTC	CAGREDRDNEQFF
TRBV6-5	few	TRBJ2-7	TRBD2	TGTGCCAGCAGGGGACTAGCGGGAGGATTCTCCTACGAGCAGTACTTC	CASRGLAGGFSYEQYF
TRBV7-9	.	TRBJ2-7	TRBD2	TGTGCCAGCAGTTACGGGACTAGCGGGAGTCTACACTACGAGCAGTACTTC	CASSYGTSGSLHYEQYF
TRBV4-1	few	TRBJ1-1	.	TGCGCCAGCAGTCGGGGCTTCATGAACACTGAAGCTTTCTTT	CASSRGFMNTEAFF
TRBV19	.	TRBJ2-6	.	TGTGCCAGTAATGTGTGGACCTCTGGGGCCAACGTCCTGACTTTC	CASNVWTSGANVLTF
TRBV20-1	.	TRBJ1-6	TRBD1	TGCAGTGCTAGGGTTCTACTCGACAGGGATTGGGATTCACCCCTCCACTTT	CSARVLLDRDWDSPLHF
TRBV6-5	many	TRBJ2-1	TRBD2	TGTGCCAGCAAAAAAGGGCTAGCGGGCAATGAGCAGTTCTTC	CASKKGLAGNEQFF
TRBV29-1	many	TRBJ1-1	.	TGCAGCGTTGGTCAGGGTAACACTGAAGCTTTCTTT	CSVGQGNTEAFF
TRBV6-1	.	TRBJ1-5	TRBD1	TGTGCCGGGGGACAGGGGAGCAATCAGCCCCAGCATTTT	CAGGQGSNQPQHF
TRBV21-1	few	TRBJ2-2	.	TGTGCCAGCAGCACCAAACGGGGAGCGGGAGAGGGACACACCGGGGAGCTGTTTTTT	CASSTKRGAGEGHTGELFF
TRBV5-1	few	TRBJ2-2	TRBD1	TGCGCCAGCAGCTTTACACAGGGGACGAACACCGGGGAGCTGTTTTTT	CASSFTQGTNTGELFF
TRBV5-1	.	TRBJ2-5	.	TGCGCCAGCAGCCTTTTCTTAGGACAGCCCGCGACCCAGTACTTC	CASSLFLGQPATQYF
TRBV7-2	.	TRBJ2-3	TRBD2	TGTGCCAGCAGCCCCAGGACTAGCGGAGTAAGCACAGATACGCAGTATTTT	CASSPRTSGVSTDTQYF
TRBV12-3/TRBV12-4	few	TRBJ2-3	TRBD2	TGTGCCAGCAGACCACTAGCGGGTCTTAGCACAGATACGCAGTATTTT	CASRPLAGLSTDTQYF
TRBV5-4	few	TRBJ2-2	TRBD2	TGTGCCAGCAGCTTGCTAGCGGGAGATCGCACCGGGGAGCTGTTTTTT	CASSLLAGDRTGELFF
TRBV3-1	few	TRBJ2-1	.	TGTGCCAGCAGCCCGGACTATTCCCTTGCGGGTGAGCAGTTCTTC	CASSPDYSLAGEQFF
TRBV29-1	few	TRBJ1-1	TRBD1	TGCAGCGTTGTTTCGCCAGGGGGGAACACTGAAGCTTTCTTT	CSVVSPGGNTEAFF
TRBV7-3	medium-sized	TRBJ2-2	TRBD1	TGTGCCAGCAGCTCAACAGGGGGAGAAACCGGGGAGCTGTTTTTT	CASSSTGGETGELFF